What follows are 13 T cell receptor beta chains derived from one specimen sequenced in a study of early T cells in non-severe SARS-CoV-2 infection. TCRdb reprocessed the 5' RACE reads with MiXCR, giving one entry per CDR3 protein. The table lists 30,000 or so distinct CDR3 sequences, roughly 5.8% of them singletons, with about 5% in the top ten. Sequencing was carried out using whole blood. These TCRs come from an adult who was a healthcare worker with PCR-confirmed SARS-CoV-2 infection or an uninfected control (not recorded which).

The V gene is TRBV4-3, the J gene TRBJ1-1; no clear D. V was cut by 1 base and J by 1 base, with 7 bases left in between. Germline CDR1 is LGHNA and CDR2 is YSLEER. The CDR3 sequence is 14 residues long. The CDR3 coding sequence is TGCGCCAGCAGCCAAGGTGCGGGGAACACTGAAGCTTTCTTT. Its protein product is CASSQGAGNTEAFF.

In this sample, this clonotype turned up a few times. The V gene is TRBV15, the J gene TRBJ1-2; 7 bases map to TRBD1. Germline CDR1 and CDR2: LNHNV and YYDKDF (reference sequence). With 4 bases clipped from V and 3 bases from J, the junction kept 2 bases outside the gene matches. The CDR3 sequence is 13 residues long. The CDR3 region has the DNA TGTGCCACCAGCATACAGGGGTACTATGGCTACACCTTC. This codes for CATSIQGYYGYTF.

This chain links TRBV6-2 or TRBV6-3 with TRBJ2-3; either TRBD1 or TRBD2 may fit D (6 bases each). There are 18 residues in the CDR3. Germline V gene lookup returns CDR1 MNHEY and CDR2 SVGEGT. The V end lost 0 bases, the J end lost 0 bases, and 16 bases lay between the germline ends. This chain's CDR3 is CASSYSVSGASSTDTQYF. CDR3 coding DNA: TGTGCCAGCAGTTACTCGGTGTCGGGGGCATCTAGCACAGATACGCAGTATTTT.

This clonotype was seen at least ten times. The rearrangement joins TRBV9 to TRBJ2-2; 9 nucleotides agree with TRBD2. V was pared by 0 bases and J by 7 bases, with 13 bases of the junction left unmatched. This CDR3 comprises 18 residues. Germline V gene sequence: CDR1 SGDLS, CDR2 YYNGEE. Written as DNA, the CDR3 is TGTGCCAGCAGCGTAGAACTAAGAGCTAGCGGGGATGGCGGGGAGCTGTTTTTT. This translates into CASSVELRASGDGGELFF.

The V gene is TRBV7-9, the J gene TRBJ2-5; 8 bases match TRBD1. The V gene's germline CDR1 is SEHNR and CDR2 FQNEAQ (reference sequence). CDR3 length: 15 amino acids. V shed 1 base and J 6 bases; nucleotides not matched to a gene: 7. This CDR3 is CASSLEAGGKKTQYF. In DNA form, the CDR3 reads TGTGCCAGCAGCTTAGAGGCAGGGGGCAAGAAGACCCAGTACTTC.

This clonotype was seen ten or more times. The CDR3 nucleotides read TGTGCCAGCCACTCTCCCCGAGAGCAGTTCTTC. Amino acids: CASHSPREQFF. V usage is TRBV28 and J usage is TRBJ2-1; unclear D gene. CDR3 length equals 11 residues. Germline lookup yields CDR1 MDHEN and CDR2 SYDVKM. V was shortened by 8 bases and J by 10 bases, with 12 bases between the two germline ends.

This clonotype occurred many times. The V and J genes are TRBV20-1 and TRBJ2-3; D could derive from TRBD1 or TRBD2 (6 bases each). The germline gives CDR1 DFQATT, CDR2 SNEGSKA (reference sequence). The CDR3 totals 15 residues. V was pared by 6 bases and J by 1 base, with 17 bases between. The CDR3 spells CSARGHQRGTDTQYF. The CDR3 nucleotides read TGCAGTGCCCGGGGACACCAGCGGGGCACAGATACGCAGTATTTT.

This clonotype showed up many times. The chain recombines TRBV29-1 with TRBJ2-3, with 10 bases fitting TRBD1. The V segment lost 6 bases and the J segment 4 bases; nucleotides outside the gene matches: 4. Looked up from germline, CDR1 is SQVTM and CDR2 is ANQGSEA. The CDR3 totals 13 residues. The CDR3 region is CSVRGQGADTQYF. The CDR3 region has the DNA TGCAGCGTCCGTGGACAGGGGGCAGATACGCAGTATTTT.

V gene TRBV12-5 combines with J gene TRBJ2-3; 7 bases agree with TRBD1. The V gene's germline CDR1 is LGHNT and CDR2 FRNRAP. This CDR3 region has 14 residues. Trimming cost V 5 bases and J 5 bases; bases outside gene matches: 7. CDR3 coding DNA: TGTGCTAGTGGTATTGGACAGGTGGGAGATACGCAGTATTTT. It translates to CASGIGQVGDTQYF.

This clonotype was picked up many times. V usage is TRBV7-2 and J usage is TRBJ2-3; no definite D call. Trimming removed 5 bases from V and 3 bases from J, with 9 bases in between. Germline V CDR1 and CDR2: SGHTA, FQGNSA. The CDR3 length is 13 residues. This CDR3 is CASSRPLTDTQYF. In DNA, the CDR3 is TGTGCCAGCAGCCGCCCTCTGACAGATACGCAGTATTTT.

This clonotype has ten or more counts. The chain links TRBV12-3 or TRBV12-4 to TRBJ2-1; 10 nucleotides agree with TRBD1. This CDR3 region has 15 residues. Losses at the gene ends were 4 bases for V and 6 bases for J; bases not matched to a gene: 6. CDR3: CASSSPGQGLNEQFF. The CDR3 nucleotides read TGTGCCAGCAGTTCGCCGGGACAGGGGCTCAATGAGCAGTTCTTC.

This clonotype was counted at least ten times. V usage is TRBV20-1 and J usage is TRBJ2-7, with TRBD1 as a possible D gene (6 bases). V dropped 3 bases and J dropped 3 bases, with 15 bases sitting between them. Germline V gene sequence: CDR1 DFQATT, CDR2 SNEGSKA (reference sequence). The length of the CDR3 is 14 residues. CDR3 coding DNA: TGCAGTGCTAGGGGGGCCCTAAGGGACTACGAGCAGTACTTC. Translating it yields CSARGALRDYEQYF.

This clonotype was seen at least ten times. The rearrangement joins TRBV28 to TRBJ2-3, with D unclear. V lost 2 bases, J lost 2 bases, and 2 bases lay in between. The CDR3 is 12 amino acids. Germline V gives CDR1 MDHEN, CDR2 SYDVKM. The CDR3 nucleotides are TGTGCCAGCAGTTTACTCACAGATACGCAGTATTTT. This translates into CASSLLTDTQYF.